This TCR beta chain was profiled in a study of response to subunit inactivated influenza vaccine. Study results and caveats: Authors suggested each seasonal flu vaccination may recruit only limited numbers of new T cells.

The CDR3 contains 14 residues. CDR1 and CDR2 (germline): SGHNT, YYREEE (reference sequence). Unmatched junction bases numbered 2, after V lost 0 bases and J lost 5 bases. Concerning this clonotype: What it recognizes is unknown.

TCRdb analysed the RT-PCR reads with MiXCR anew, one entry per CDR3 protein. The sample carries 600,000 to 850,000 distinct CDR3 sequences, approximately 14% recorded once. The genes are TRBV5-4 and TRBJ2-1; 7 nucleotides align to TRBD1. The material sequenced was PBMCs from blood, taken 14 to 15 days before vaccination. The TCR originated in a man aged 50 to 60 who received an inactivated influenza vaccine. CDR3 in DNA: TGTGCCAGCAGCTTGGTGGACAGGAACAATGAGCAGTTCTTC. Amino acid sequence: CASSLVDRNNEQFF. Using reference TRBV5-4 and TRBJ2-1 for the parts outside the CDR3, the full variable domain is ETGVTQSPTHLIKTRGQQVTLRCSSQSGHNTVSWYQQALGQGPQFIFQYYREEENGRGNFPPRFSGLQFPNYSSELNVNALELDDSALYLCASSLVDRNNEQFFGPGTRLTVL.